Sequencing of this TCR beta chain was carried out in a study of metastatic and nonmetastatic thyroid tumors. For the study at large: A comparison of repertoires was made across blood and tumor or nodule tissue from malignant and benign thyroid patients. Overall study results and limits: A significant increase in TCR beta diversity was reportedly seen in malignant thyroid tumors relative to benign nodules, in blood and tumor.

As originally analysed: Using the CDR3 differences seen across clinicopathological groups, the authors built a distant-metastasis classifier for papillary thyroid cancer, which was meant to discriminate distant-metastatic patients. From the PCR reads, TCRdb re-called clones with MiXCR. Here the V and J calls rest on TCRdb's processing, not on the authors' analysis. This sample has 15,000 or so clones, with around 23% found just once. Concerning this clone: Antigen unknown.

Prior to thyroid surgery, none of the patients had received any treatment. Sequenced input: adjacent normal tissue. The clonotype was recovered from a female donor with papillary thyroid cancer or a benign thyroid nodule (not recorded which). Some clones in this sample may be carry-over from other donors' samples.

The CDR3 is CAWRLAGGSYEQYF. In DNA, the CDR3 is TGTGCCTGGAGACTAGCGGGAGGCTCCTACGAGCAGTACTTC. The chain links TRBV30 to TRBJ2-7; 12 bases map to TRBD2. Trimming cost V 3 bases and J 0 bases; bases outside gene matches: 0. Per germline, CDR1 GTSNPN and CDR2 SVGIG (reference sequence). This CDR3 has 14 residues.